The T cell receptor (beta chain) under discussion was sequenced for a study of blood T cell repertoires in COVID-19. At the level of the study: Nucleic acid was either cDNA or gDNA, and it came from T cells, B-cell-depleted T cells, or PBMCs.

Only a few counts were recorded for this clone. This CDR3 spans 15 amino acids. Trimming stripped 0 bases from V and 8 bases from J, with 14 bases between. The V gene's germline CDR1 is SGDLS and CDR2 YYNGEE. The repertoire was sequenced with immunoSEQ multiplex PCR; TCRdb's copy has only in-frame clones and lacks some. The data hold about 150,000 clones, with 87% observed a single time. This chain joins TRBV9 and TRBJ1-4, with D perhaps TRBD1 (5 bases). The clonotype was recovered from a woman between 40 and 55 years old who had been exposed to COVID-19. The sample taken for sequencing was PBMCs or T cells enriched from blood (not recorded which). The CDR3 DNA is TGTGCCAGCAGCGTAGCTGCCGGGAGGGGCGAAAAACTGTTTTTT. This encodes CASSVAAGRGEKLFF.